Shown below are 2 T cell receptor beta chains from a single sample sequenced in a study of CD8 T cells in Susac syndrome. Random-hexamer reverse transcription was applied to roughly 0.45 to 1 ug RNA. TCRdb recomputed calls from the immunoSEQ multiplex PCR reads with MiXCR, one row per CDR3 protein. The sample holds roughly 300,000 distinct CDR3 sequences; 80% to 90% are singletons and the top ten take over 0.1%. Sequenced: CD8+ T cells from PBMCs. Receptors were obtained from a human donor with multiple sclerosis.

The CDR3 DNA reads TGTGCCAGCAGCTTAACTAGCGGGAAGCAAGAGACCCAGTACTTC. Protein product: CASSLTSGKQETQYF. The chain recombines TRBV5-5 with TRBJ2-5; 10 bases agree with TRBD2. J was trimmed by 2 bases and V by 2 bases; bases with no gene match: 3. This CDR3 has 15 residues. The germline CDR1 and CDR2 sequences are SGHKS and YYEKEE (reference sequence).

The CDR3 DNA reads TGTGCCAGCAGCCAAGAGCTTCTGTTAGGCTACACCTTC. Translated, it gives CASSQELLLGYTF. The chain joins TRBV3-1 to TRBJ1-2; D uncertain. Per germline, CDR1 LGHDT and CDR2 YNNKEL (reference sequence). The CDR3 spans 13 residues. Trimming removed 0 bases at V and 8 bases at J, with 10 bases between.